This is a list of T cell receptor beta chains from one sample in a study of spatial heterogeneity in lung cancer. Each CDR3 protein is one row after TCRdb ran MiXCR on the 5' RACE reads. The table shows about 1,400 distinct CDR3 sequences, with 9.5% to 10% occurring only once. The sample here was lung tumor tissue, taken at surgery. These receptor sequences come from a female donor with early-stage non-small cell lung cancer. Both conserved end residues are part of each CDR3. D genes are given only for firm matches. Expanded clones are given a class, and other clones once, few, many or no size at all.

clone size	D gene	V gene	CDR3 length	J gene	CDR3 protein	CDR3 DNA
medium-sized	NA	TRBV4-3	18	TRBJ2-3	CASSQDPLPDWFTDTQYF	TGCGCCAGCAGCCAAGATCCCCTCCCGGACTGGTTCACAGATACGCAGTATTTT
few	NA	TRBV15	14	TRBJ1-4	CATSRDIGMEKLFF	TGTGCCACCAGCAGAGATATTGGGATGGAAAAACTGTTTTTT
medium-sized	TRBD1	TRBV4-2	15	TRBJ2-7	CASSQDGTGSYEQYF	TGTGCCAGCAGCCAAGACGGGACAGGCTCCTACGAGCAGTACTTC
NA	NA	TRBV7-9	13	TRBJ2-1	CASSLTQGAEQFF	TGTGCCAGCAGCTTAACCCAGGGTGCAGAGCAGTTCTTC
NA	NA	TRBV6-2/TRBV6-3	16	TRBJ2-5	CASSFVTGRPQETQYF	TGTGCCAGCAGTTTTGTTACCGGGCGGCCTCAAGAGACCCAGTACTTC
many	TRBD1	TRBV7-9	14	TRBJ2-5	CASDRGPGQETQYF	TGTGCCAGTGACAGGGGTCCAGGGCAAGAGACCCAGTACTTC
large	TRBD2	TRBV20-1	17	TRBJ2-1	CSAIAGGPVGSYNEQFF	TGCAGTGCAATAGCGGGAGGGCCGGTTGGGTCCTACAATGAGCAGTTCTTC
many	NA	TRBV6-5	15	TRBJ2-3	CASSLRGEGTDTQYF	TGTGCCAGCAGTCTACGGGGAGAGGGCACAGATACGCAGTATTTT
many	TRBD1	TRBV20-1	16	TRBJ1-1	CSATGTGGAGGTEAFF	TGCAGTGCCACCGGGACAGGGGGTGCTGGGGGCACTGAAGCTTTCTTT
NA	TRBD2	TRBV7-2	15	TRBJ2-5	CASSLNTGGRETQYF	TGTGCCAGCAGCTTAAATACGGGAGGGAGGGAGACCCAGTACTTC
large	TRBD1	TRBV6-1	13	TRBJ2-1	CASRKATGDDLFF	TGTGCCAGCAGGAAAGCGACAGGGGATGATCTGTTCTTC
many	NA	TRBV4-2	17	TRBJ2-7	CASSQGLFATTDYEQYF	TGTGCCAGCAGCCAAGGTTTATTTGCCACAACCGACTACGAGCAGTACTTC
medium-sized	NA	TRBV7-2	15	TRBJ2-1	CASSLRGDSYNEQFF	TGTGCCAGCAGCTTACGGGGCGACTCCTACAATGAGCAGTTCTTC
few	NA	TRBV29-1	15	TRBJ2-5	CSVEDGGTRQETQYF	TGCAGCGTTGAAGATGGAGGGACACGACAAGAGACCCAGTACTTC
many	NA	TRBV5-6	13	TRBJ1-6	CASSLVADSPLHF	TGTGCCAGCAGCTTGGTGGCGGATTCACCCCTCCACTTT
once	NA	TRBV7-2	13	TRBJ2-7	CASSLAGVGEQYF	TGTGCCAGCAGCTTAGCGGGGGTTGGCGAGCAGTACTTC
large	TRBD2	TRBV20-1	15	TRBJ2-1	CSALHGLAQYNEQFF	TGCAGTGCTCTCCATGGACTAGCACAGTACAATGAGCAGTTCTTC
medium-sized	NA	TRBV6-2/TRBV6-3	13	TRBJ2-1	CASSFEGYNEQFF	TGTGCCAGCAGTTTCGAGGGGTACAATGAGCAGTTCTTC
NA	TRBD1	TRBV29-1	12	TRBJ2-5	CSVAGQRETQYF	TGCAGCGTTGCGGGACAGCGAGAGACCCAGTACTTC
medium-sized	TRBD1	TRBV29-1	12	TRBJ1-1	CSAGTGWTEAFF	TGCAGCGCCGGGACAGGGTGGACTGAAGCTTTCTTT
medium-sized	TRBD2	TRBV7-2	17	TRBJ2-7	CASELRGAGGPSYEQYF	TGTGCCAGCGAGCTCAGAGGGGCGGGGGGGCCCTCCTACGAGCAGTACTTC
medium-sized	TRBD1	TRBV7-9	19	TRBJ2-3	CASSPTRRFGQGSTDTQYF	TGTGCCAGCAGCCCCACTCGAAGGTTCGGACAGGGTAGCACAGATACGCAGTATTTT
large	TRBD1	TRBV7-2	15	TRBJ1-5	CASSSGQGYNQPQHF	TGTGCCAGCAGCTCGGGACAGGGCTATAATCAGCCCCAGCATTTT
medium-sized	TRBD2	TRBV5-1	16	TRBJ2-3	CASSSRAGGSVDTQYF	TGCGCCAGCAGCTCACGAGCGGGGGGGAGCGTAGATACGCAGTATTTT
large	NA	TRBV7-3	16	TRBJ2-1	CASSLTSTIPRQEQFF	TGTGCCAGCAGCTTAACCTCGACTATCCCGCGACAAGAGCAGTTCTTC
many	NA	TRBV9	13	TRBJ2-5	CASSVSPPETQYF	TGTGCCAGCAGCGTAAGCCCCCCTGAGACCCAGTACTTC
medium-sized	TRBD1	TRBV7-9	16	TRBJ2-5	CASSPRDRAREETQYF	TGTGCCAGCAGCCCCCGGGACAGGGCTCGGGAAGAGACCCAGTACTTC
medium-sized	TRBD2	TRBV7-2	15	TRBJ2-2	CASSTSGSNTGELFF	TGTGCCAGCAGCACTAGCGGATCAAACACCGGGGAGCTGTTTTTT
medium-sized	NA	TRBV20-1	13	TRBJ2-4	CSARGGGGNIQYF	TGCAGTGCTAGGGGGGGAGGCGGAAACATTCAGTACTTC
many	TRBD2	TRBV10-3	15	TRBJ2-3	CAISVSSGRGDTQYF	TGTGCCATCAGTGTTTCTAGCGGGAGAGGAGATACGCAGTATTTT
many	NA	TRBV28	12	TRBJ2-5	CASSSPAETQYF	TGTGCCAGCAGTTCTCCGGCCGAGACCCAGTACTTC
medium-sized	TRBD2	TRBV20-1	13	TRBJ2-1	CSPGLAGDHEQFF	TGCAGTCCAGGACTAGCGGGAGATCATGAGCAGTTCTTC